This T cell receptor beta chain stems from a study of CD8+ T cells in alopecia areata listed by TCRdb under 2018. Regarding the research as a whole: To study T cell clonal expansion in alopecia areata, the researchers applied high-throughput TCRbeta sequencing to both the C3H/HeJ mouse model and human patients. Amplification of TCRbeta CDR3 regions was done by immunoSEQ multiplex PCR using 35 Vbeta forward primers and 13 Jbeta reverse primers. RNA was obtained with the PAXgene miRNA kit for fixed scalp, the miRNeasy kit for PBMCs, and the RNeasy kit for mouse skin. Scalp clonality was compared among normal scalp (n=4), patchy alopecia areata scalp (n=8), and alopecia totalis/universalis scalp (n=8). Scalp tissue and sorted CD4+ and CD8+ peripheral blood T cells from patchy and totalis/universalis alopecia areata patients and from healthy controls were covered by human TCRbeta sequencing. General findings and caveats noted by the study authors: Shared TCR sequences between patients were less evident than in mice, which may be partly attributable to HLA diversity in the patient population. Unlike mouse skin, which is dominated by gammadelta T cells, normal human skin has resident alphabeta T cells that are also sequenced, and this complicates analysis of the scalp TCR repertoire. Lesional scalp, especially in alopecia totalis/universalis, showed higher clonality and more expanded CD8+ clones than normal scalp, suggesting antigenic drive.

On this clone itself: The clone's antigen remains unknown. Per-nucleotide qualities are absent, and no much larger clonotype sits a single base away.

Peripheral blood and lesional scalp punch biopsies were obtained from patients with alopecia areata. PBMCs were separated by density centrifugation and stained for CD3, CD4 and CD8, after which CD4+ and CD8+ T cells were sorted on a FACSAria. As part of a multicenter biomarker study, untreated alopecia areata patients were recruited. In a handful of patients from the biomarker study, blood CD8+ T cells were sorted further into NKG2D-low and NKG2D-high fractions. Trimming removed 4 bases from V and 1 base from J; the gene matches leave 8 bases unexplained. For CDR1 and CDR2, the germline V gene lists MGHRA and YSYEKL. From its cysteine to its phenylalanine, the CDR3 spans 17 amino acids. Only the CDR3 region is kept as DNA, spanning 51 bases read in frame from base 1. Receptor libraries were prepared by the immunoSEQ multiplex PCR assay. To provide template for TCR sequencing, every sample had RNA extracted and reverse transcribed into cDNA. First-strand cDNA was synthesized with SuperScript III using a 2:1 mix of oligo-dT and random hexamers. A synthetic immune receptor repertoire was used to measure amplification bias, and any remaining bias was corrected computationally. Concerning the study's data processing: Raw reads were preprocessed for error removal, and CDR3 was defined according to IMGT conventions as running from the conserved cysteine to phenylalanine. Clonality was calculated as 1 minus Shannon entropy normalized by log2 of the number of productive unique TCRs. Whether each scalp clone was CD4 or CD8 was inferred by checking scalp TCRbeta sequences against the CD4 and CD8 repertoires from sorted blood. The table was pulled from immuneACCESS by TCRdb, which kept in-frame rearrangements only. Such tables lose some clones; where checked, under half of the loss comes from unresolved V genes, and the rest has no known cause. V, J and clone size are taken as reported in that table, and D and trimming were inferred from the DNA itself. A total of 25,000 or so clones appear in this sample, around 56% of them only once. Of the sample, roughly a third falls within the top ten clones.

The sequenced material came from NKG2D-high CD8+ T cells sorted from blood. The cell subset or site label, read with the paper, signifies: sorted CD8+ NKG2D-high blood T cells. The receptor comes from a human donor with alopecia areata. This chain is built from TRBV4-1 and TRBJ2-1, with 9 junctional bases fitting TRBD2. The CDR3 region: CASSPWASGESYNEQFF. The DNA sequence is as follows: TGCGCCAGCAGCCCTTGGGCTAGCGGGGAATCCTACAATGAGCAGTTCTTC.